A single T cell receptor (beta chain) is shown here with its context. The data belong to a study of blood T cell repertoires in COVID-19. The repertoire was sequenced with immunoSEQ multiplex PCR; TCRdb's copy has only in-frame clones and lacks some. This table has 260,000 or so clones, around 82% appearing once. Germline V gene sequence: CDR1 SGHAT, CDR2 FQNNGV. The CDR3 totals 15 residues. The J segment lost 8 bases and the V segment lost 2 bases, leaving 11 bases of the junction unmatched. The sample was peripheral blood. The rearrangement joins TRBV11-2 to TRBJ1-2, with 7 bases matching TRBD1. The sequence came from an older man with acute or convalescent COVID-19. CDR3 nucleotide sequence: TGTGCCAGCAGCTTATCGGGGCAGGGGGTGCTCGGCTACACCTTC. The encoded protein is CASSLSGQGVLGYTF. The full variable domain, in which reference TRBV11-2 and TRBJ1-2 provide the parts outside the CDR3, is EAGVAQSPRYKIIEKRQSVAFWCNPISGHATLYWYQQILGQGPKLLIQFQNNGVVDDSQLPKDRFSAERLKGVDSTLKIQPAKLEDSAVYLCASSLSGQGVLGYTFGSGTRLTVV.